The clone carrying this T cell receptor (beta chain) came up a few times. Its target is unknown. This specimen belongs to a study of early T cells in non-severe SARS-CoV-2 infection. Study-level results: Anti-spike CD8 responses were favored in VDJdb matching, and private and CD4 specificities were missed.

Unique molecular identifiers were added to individual cDNA molecules. TCRdb re-called the 5' RACE reads with MiXCR, one entry per CDR3 protein. The sample has under 85,000 distinct CDR3 sequences, around 10% seen once. The ends lost 7 bases at V and 4 bases at J; junction bases unmatched: 4. Germline V lookup: CDR1 PRHDT, CDR2 FYEKMQ (reference sequence). The CDR3 sequence is 13 residues long. The sequence was obtained from an adult who was a healthcare worker with PCR-confirmed SARS-CoV-2 infection or an uninfected control (not recorded which). The sample was whole blood, taken at baseline. The rearrangement links TRBV13 to TRBJ2-1, with 7 bases fitting TRBD2. CDR3 region: CASKTRGYNEQFF. The DNA for the CDR3 is TGTGCCAGCAAGACGCGGGGGTACAATGAGCAGTTCTTC.